One sample yielded the 31 T cell receptor beta chains listed below, sequenced in a study of T cells in Graves' hyperthyroidism and ophthalmopathy (dated by TCRdb to about 2019). The library was produced with multiplex PCR. Data came from an Illumina HiSeq 2000. Amplification of TCR beta CDR3 regions was carried out from RNA transcripts. For the first round of RT-PCR on the TCR CDR3, the HTBI primer set was used together with the Qiagen OneStep RT-PCR kit. The public sequencing data were trimmed at Q25 with fastp and processed into clonotypes with MiXCR by TCRdb, which kept only in-frame beta chains. When rows share a CDR3 protein, they turn into one entry using the most common DNA and genes. Across this sample there are about 400,000 distinct CDR3 sequences, with 15% to 18% seen only once. The ten biggest clones cover 13% to 15% of the sample. Sequenced input: blood. These receptor sequences come from a woman younger than 30 with Graves' hyperthyroidism.

This clonotype turned up a few times. The V and J genes are TRBV6-1 and TRBJ1-1; a weak D match, TRBD1 (6 bases). Looked up from germline, CDR1 is MNHNS and CDR2 is SASEGT. V was trimmed by 5 bases and J by 4 bases, leaving 23 bases between them. The CDR3 runs to 17 residues. The CDR3 region has the DNA TGTGCCAGCAGTACCTCGGATGGGTTAGGGGGGGCCACTGAAGCTTTCTTT. Residues: CASSTSDGLGGATEAFF.

This clonotype has only a few counts. This sequence joins TRBV10-3 and TRBJ2-7; D could derive from TRBD1 or TRBD2 (5 bases each). Deletions cut 6 bases from V and 3 bases from J, with 15 bases between. CDR3 length: 14 residues. CDR1 and CDR2 (germline): ENHRY, SYGVKD. The CDR3 coding sequence is TGTGCCATCAGCGGAGGCTCCCAGGGCTACGAGCAGTACTTC. Protein product: CAISGGSQGYEQYF.

The V gene is TRBV7-2, the J gene TRBJ2-7; 7 bases map to TRBD1. V lost 4 bases to trimming and J lost 4 bases; unmatched junction nucleotides: 10. This CDR3 has 15 residues. Germline loops: CDR1 SGHTA, CDR2 FQGNSA. The CDR3 loop reads CASSSARDSLYEQYF. The CDR3, as DNA: TGTGCCAGCAGCTCTGCTCGGGACAGCCTTTACGAGCAGTACTTC.

The rearrangement uses TRBV6-2 or TRBV6-3 and TRBJ1-5; 7 bases line up with TRBD1. The germline CDR1 and CDR2 sequences are MNHEY and SVGEGT. Losses at the gene ends were 5 bases for V and 9 bases for J; bases not matched to a gene: 10. This CDR3 region has 14 residues. The CDR3 here is CASSPGTAYWPQHF. The CDR3 DNA follows: TGTGCCAGCAGTCCCGGGACAGCCTATTGGCCCCAGCATTTT.

The table lists this clonotype with many counts. This chain connects TRBV5-1 to TRBJ1-3, with D uncertain. From germline, CDR1 is SGHRS and CDR2 YFSETQ. This CDR3 is 15 amino acids long. Trimming removed 0 bases from V and 0 bases from J, with 7 bases in between. Here the CDR3 DNA reads TGCGCCAGCAGCTTGGCATCCCTCTCTGGAAACACCATATATTTT. It is translated as CASSLASLSGNTIYF.

This clonotype was found many times. This chain links TRBV20-1 with TRBJ1-2; 7 nucleotides agree with TRBD1. CDR1 is DFQATT and CDR2 is SNEGSKA in the germline V gene (reference sequence). This CDR3 comprises 12 residues. V lost 7 bases to trimming and J lost 2 bases; unmatched junction nucleotides: 4. The DNA for the CDR3 is TGCAGTGTTACACAGGGGAACTATGGCTACACCTTC. This encodes CSVTQGNYGYTF.

This chain links TRBV7-9 with TRBJ1-6; D is unresolved. Trimming pared 5 bases from V and 8 bases from J, leaving 19 bases between. From germline, CDR1 is SEHNR and CDR2 FQNEAQ (reference sequence). This CDR3 is 16 amino acids long. Written as DNA, the CDR3 is TGTGCCAGCAGCCCCCGTGGAGTAAGGGTTGATTCACCCCTCCACTTT. Translation: CASSPRGVRVDSPLHF.

V usage is TRBV5-1 and J usage is TRBJ2-5, with TRBD2 matching over 7 bases. CDR1 and CDR2 from the germline V gene are SGHRS and YFSETQ. V was clipped by 2 bases and J by 2 bases; unmatched bases: 9. CDR3 length: 16 residues. In nucleotides, the CDR3 is TGCGCCAGCAGCTTCCAACTTGGGGGGGGACAAGAGACCCAGTACTTC. Amino acids: CASSFQLGGGQETQYF. Based on the CDR3 plus reference TRBV5-1 and TRBJ2-5, the full variable domain is KAGVTQTPRYLIKTRGQQVTLSCSPISGHRSVSWYQQTPGQGLQFLFEYFSETQRNKGNFPGRFSGRQFSNSRSEMNVSTLELGDSALYLCASSFQLGGGQETQYFGPGTRLLVL.

This clonotype was detected many times. J is TRBJ2-3 and V is TRBV6-2 or TRBV6-3, with TRBD1 identical over 8 bases. The CDR3 runs 15 residues. V lost 6 bases, J lost 5 bases, and 10 bases stayed unmatched. The V gene's germline CDR1 is MNHEY and CDR2 SVGEGT. CDR3 sequence (DNA): TGTGCCAGCAGCTTACAGGGGGTACGACGAGATACGCAGTATTTT. Residues: CASSLQGVRRDTQYF.

In its sample, this clonotype was seen many times. This chain connects TRBV7-2 to TRBJ1-1; D is possibly TRBD1 (6 bases). V was shortened by 6 bases and J by 4 bases, with 21 bases between the two germline ends. Germline V lookup: CDR1 SGHTA, CDR2 FQGNSA. The CDR3 extends over 16 amino acids. The CDR3 DNA sequence: TGTGCCAGCAGATCCTACCCAGGGCAGGGGCCCACTGAAGCTTTCTTT. Translating it yields CASRSYPGQGPTEAFF.

This clonotype was seen many times. This chain joins TRBV27 and TRBJ1-1; unclear D gene. The CDR3 sequence is 15 residues long. Germline values: CDR1 MNHEY, CDR2 SMNVEV (reference sequence). Trimming took off 5 bases at V and 3 bases at J, with 16 bases between the two ends. CDR3 amino acids: CASSKYSRADTEAFF. CDR3 DNA sequence: TGTGCCAGCAGTAAGTATTCTAGGGCGGACACTGAAGCTTTCTTT.

This clonotype was detected many times. The gene calls are TRBV14 and TRBJ2-2; 8 positions match TRBD1. The CDR3 loop spans 18 amino acids. Trimming at V came to 4 bases and at J to 5 bases, leaving 15 bases not matched to a gene. Per the germline V gene, CDR1 is SGHDN and CDR2 is FVKESK. CDR3 loop: CASSRSSGGRLRTGELFF. The CDR3 DNA reads as TGTGCCAGCAGCCGATCTTCAGGGGGCCGCTTAAGAACCGGGGAGCTGTTTTTT.

Many counts were recorded for this clonotype. At one end the junction does not follow the germline gene, possibly because of a read error. The V gene is TRBV20-1, the J gene TRBJ1-1; no firm D call. Germline-derived CDR1 and CDR2 are DFQATT and SNEGSKA (reference sequence). CDR3 length equals 13 residues. The CDR3 bases are TGCAGTGCCAGAGGGCATTCGGCCACTGAAGCTTTCTTT. Its protein is CSARGHSATEAFF.

This clonotype was seen ten or more times. The chain combines TRBV12-3 or TRBV12-4 with TRBJ1-1; D gene uncertain. V was trimmed by 3 bases and J by 2 bases, leaving 7 bases between them. This CDR3 region has 13 residues. The CDR3, as DNA: TGTGCCAGCAGTTTCGAGGGAAACACTGAAGCTTTCTTT. Translating it yields CASSFEGNTEAFF.

This chain links TRBV7-2 with TRBJ1-2; D is unresolved. The CDR3 runs to 13 residues. The germline gives CDR1 SGHTA, CDR2 FQGNSA. Trimming shortened V by 4 bases and J by 8 bases, and 14 bases separated the two germline ends. CDR3 region: CASSSSLGDGYTF. The CDR3 region has the DNA TGTGCCAGCAGCTCGTCCTTGGGCGACGGCTACACCTTC.

The chain is built from TRBV24-1 and TRBJ2-3; no clear D gene. V was shortened by 5 bases and J by 6 bases, with 5 bases between the two germline ends. The CDR3 spans 11 residues. CDR1 KGHDR and CDR2 SFDVKD come from the germline V gene. This CDR3 is CATSVADTQYF. CDR3 in DNA: TGTGCCACCAGTGTGGCGGATACGCAGTATTTT.

This clonotype has only a few counts. This sequence joins TRBV6-1 and TRBJ1-5; no reliable D call. Germline CDR1 reads MNHNS; CDR2 reads SASEGT. Trimming removed 6 bases at V and 0 bases at J, with 3 bases between. The CDR3 covers 12 residues. This CDR3 reads CASRPSNQPQHF. In DNA form, the CDR3 reads TGTGCCAGCAGACCTAGCAATCAGCCCCAGCATTTT.

This clonotype was seen ten or more times. This rearrangement joins TRBV7-3 to TRBJ2-5; D may correspond to TRBD1 or TRBD2 (5 bases each). CDR1 SGHTA and CDR2 FQGTGA come from the germline V gene. V was clipped by 2 bases and J by 5 bases, with 15 bases between them. CDR3 size: 15 residues. CDR3: CASSLGGSPGETQYF. The CDR3 nucleotides are TGTGCCAGCAGCTTAGGGGGATCCCCCGGGGAGACCCAGTACTTC.

Many counts were recorded for this clonotype. The chain carries TRBV28 and TRBJ2-7; TRBD2 matches at 7 bases. V lost 6 bases and J lost 2; bases outside the gene matches: 10. CDR3 length equals 15 residues. In germline, CDR1 is MDHEN, CDR2 SYDVKM. The CDR3 here is CASSRGGLAAYEQYF. The CDR3, as DNA: TGTGCCAGCAGCCGAGGAGGGCTAGCGGCCTACGAGCAGTACTTC.

This clonotype was picked up many times. The rearrangement uses TRBV5-8 and TRBJ1-2, with TRBD1 matching 7 bases. CDR1 and CDR2 (germline): SGHTS, YDEGEE. The length of the CDR3 is 11 residues. In DNA, the CDR3 is TGTGCACCAACAGGGGAGAGTGGCTACACCTTC. Amino acids: CAPTGESGYTF.

In the case of this clonotype: Since a much larger clone is just one base distant, this may be a read error. The chain couples TRBV12-3 or TRBV12-4 to TRBJ2-3; tentative D call: TRBD2 (5 bases). This CDR3 spans 16 amino acids. The CDR3 loop reads CAGSQRGWGSTDTQYF. CDR3 in DNA: TGTGCCGGCAGCCAAAGAGGGTGGGGAAGCACAGATACGCAGTATTTT.

CDR3: CASSQRGRTISTGSTNEKLFF. The CDR3 region has the DNA TGCGCCAGCAGCCAGAGGGGACGGACGATTTCAACTGGGTCAACTAATGAAAAACTGTTTTTT. J is TRBJ1-4 and V is TRBV4-3, with a tentative D call TRBD1 (5 bases). This CDR3 spans 21 amino acids. Germline-derived CDR1 and CDR2 are LGHNA and YSLEER. The V end was cut by 3 bases, the J end by 0 bases, with 26 bases between.

V is TRBV4-1 and J is TRBJ2-5; D is unresolved. Germline V gene data show CDR1 as MGHRA and CDR2 as YSYEKL. The CDR3 totals 13 residues. Trimming cost V 6 bases and J 4 bases, with 12 bases left between them. This CDR3 reads CASSPQITETQYF. The CDR3 DNA reads TGCGCCAGCAGTCCTCAAATAACAGAGACCCAGTACTTC.

This clonotype was picked up many times. The chain carries TRBV12-3 or TRBV12-4 and TRBJ1-5, with D maybe TRBD1 (5 bases). The CDR3 runs 18 residues. Trimming left V 5 bases short and J 0 bases short, with 20 bases between. CDR3 DNA: TGTGCCAGCAGTGTACCCAGGGTTCGGAGCGATAGCAATCAGCCCCAGCATTTT. Translation: CASSVPRVRSDSNQPQHF.

There are many counts of this clonotype. This chain links TRBV11-2 with TRBJ1-1, with a tentative D call TRBD1 (6 bases). Germline CDR1 SGHAT, CDR2 FQNNGV. The V end lost 1 base, the J end lost 3 bases, and 15 bases lay between the germline ends. The CDR3 is 16 residues long. DNA of the CDR3: TGTGCCAGCAGCTTAGGGTGGCAGGGGAGGGACACTGAAGCTTTCTTT. It translates to CASSLGWQGRDTEAFF.

Many counts were recorded for this clonotype. J is TRBJ2-7 and V is TRBV9, with D possibly TRBD2 on 6 matching bases. V was shortened by 2 bases and J by 6 bases, with 18 bases between the two germline ends. The CDR3 has 15 residues. The germline gives CDR1 SGDLS, CDR2 YYNGEE. In DNA form, the CDR3 reads TGTGCCAGCAGCGTTAGCACTAGCTCGGCGGGCGAGCAGTACTTC. The encoded protein is CASSVSTSSAGEQYF.

In its sample, this clonotype was seen many times. The rearrangement joins TRBV20-1 to TRBJ2-5, with D perhaps TRBD1 (5 bases). Germline V gene sequence: CDR1 DFQATT, CDR2 SNEGSKA (reference sequence). V lost 6 bases and J 7 bases, leaving 12 bases between the germline ends. The CDR3 runs 11 residues. As DNA, the CDR3 is TGCAGTGCAATCAGGGCCCCGACCCAGTACTTC. Its translation is CSAIRAPTQYF.

This clonotype has more than one count but fewer than ten. The chain uses TRBV5-1 and TRBJ1-4; 10 positions agree with TRBD1. Trimming removed 4 bases from V and 11 bases from J; junction bases left unmatched: 5. The CDR3 runs to 13 residues. Germline V gives CDR1 SGHRS, CDR2 YFSETQ. DNA for the CDR3: TGCGCCAGCAGCGGGGGACAGGGGTACAAACTGTTTTTT. This codes for CASSGGQGYKLFF.

The chain employs TRBV6-2 or TRBV6-3 and TRBJ2-2; possibly TRBD1 or TRBD2 for D (6 bases each). This CDR3 is 15 amino acids long. Germline CDR1 reads MNHEY; CDR2 reads SVGEGT. Trimming left V 3 bases short and J 5 bases short, with 13 bases between. The CDR3 spells CASSYSRGGTGELFF. The CDR3 nucleotides read TGTGCCAGCAGTTATTCCAGGGGAGGAACCGGGGAGCTGTTTTTT.

This clonotype came up a few times. V gene TRBV4-3 combines with J gene TRBJ1-2, with a tentative D call TRBD1 (5 bases). The germline V and J ends were trimmed by 4 bases and 6 bases, with 18 bases remaining between them. The germline V gene encodes CDR1 LGHNA and CDR2 YSLEER. The CDR3 is made up of 15 amino acids. The CDR3 region has the DNA TGCGCCAGCAGCCTTACAGGAAACTGGAGGGATGGCTACACCTTC. It encodes CASSLTGNWRDGYTF.

This clonotype came up a few times. J is TRBJ2-7 and V is TRBV13, with D tentatively TRBD1 or TRBD2 (6 bases each). This CDR3 has 16 residues. Germline CDR1 is PRHDT and CDR2 is FYEKMQ (reference sequence). V was cut by 3 bases and J by 3 bases, with 18 bases left in between. CDR3 loop: CASSFMRKGGIYEQYF. Written as DNA, the CDR3 is TGTGCCAGCAGCTTTATGAGAAAGGGGGGAATCTACGAGCAGTACTTC.